Below are 5 T cell receptor beta chains sequenced from a single sample in a study of shared clonotypes between healthy human individuals. The repertoire was sequenced with immunoSEQ multiplex PCR; TCRdb's copy has only in-frame clones and lacks some. The table lists under 2.5 million clones, 92% of them singletons. Sequenced sample: naive CD4+ T cells from PBMCs. Subset in this sample: CD45RA+ positively selected. The receptors were sampled from a man younger than 30 in good health. Some clones in this sample may be carry-over from other donors' samples.

V gene TRBV27 combines with J gene TRBJ2-7, with 13 bases that match TRBD2. Germline values: CDR1 MNHEY, CDR2 SMNVEV (reference sequence). The V gene end was trimmed by 1 base and the J gene end by 5 bases; junction bases not matched to a gene: 11. This CDR3 is built from 18 residues. CDR3 loop: CASSLFSGLAGTYHEQYF. The CDR3 DNA follows: TGTGCCAGCAGTTTATTTTCGGGACTAGCGGGAACATACCACGAGCAGTACTTC.

The chain combines TRBV25-1 with TRBJ2-1; D is undetermined. Germline V gene sequence: CDR1 MGHDK, CDR2 SYGVNS. The CDR3 is 12 amino acids. V lost 4 bases and J 4 bases, leaving 5 bases between the germline ends. The chain's CDR3 is CASSGFYNEQFF. The DNA of the CDR3 is TGTGCCAGCAGTGGATTTTACAATGAGCAGTTCTTC.

The genes are TRBV30 and TRBJ2-1; 7 nucleotides align to TRBD1. V was pared by 3 bases and J by 8 bases, with 4 bases of the junction left unmatched. The CDR3 has 12 residues. The V gene's germline CDR1 is GTSNPN and CDR2 SVGIG (reference sequence). CDR3 sequence reads: CAWRNRGYEQFF. CDR3 DNA sequence: TGTGCCTGGAGGAACAGGGGTTATGAGCAGTTCTTC.

V is TRBV7-2 and J is TRBJ1-4; 7 positions agree with TRBD1. Per germline, CDR1 SGHTA and CDR2 FQGNSA. The CDR3 has 18 amino acids. The trim removed 5 bases at V and 0 bases at J, leaving 12 bases unmatched. The CDR3 reads CASSLTGRLSATNEKLFF. CDR3 DNA sequence: TGTGCCAGCAGCCTGACAGGGAGGCTATCTGCAACTAATGAAAAACTGTTTTTT.

The chain uses TRBV6-5 and TRBJ1-1; no clear D gene. The CDR3 is 14 amino acids. The V end was cut by 0 bases, the J end by 5 bases, with 10 bases between. Germline CDR1 is MNHEY and CDR2 is SVGAGI. This CDR3 is CASSYSWGGTEAFF. The CDR3 bases are TGTGCCAGCAGTTACTCTTGGGGTGGAACTGAAGCTTTCTTT.